The 14 T cell receptor beta chains listed next were all sequenced from one sample in a study of blood T cell repertoires in COVID-19. Sequenced by immunoSEQ multiplex PCR; TCRdb stores in-frame clones only, minus some. The sample has nearly 65,000 clones, roughly four fifths seen once. Sequences were obtained from peripheral blood. The receptor set was obtained from a human donor in a cohort sampled during active COVID-19.

The chain is built from TRBV6-5 and TRBJ2-6; TRBD2 might be the D (6 bases). The CDR3 spans 16 residues. The germline V gene has CDR1 MNHEY and CDR2 SVGAGI. Deletions cut 0 bases from V and 4 bases from J, with 10 bases between. The CDR3 nucleotides read TGTGCCAGCAGTTACTCTCTCCGGGGGGGGGCCAACGTCCTGACTTTC. Amino acid sequence: CASSYSLRGGANVLTF.

This clone was seen a few times. The chain employs TRBV4-1 and TRBJ2-7; 8 bases map to TRBD1. The germline V gene encodes CDR1 MGHRA and CDR2 YSYEKL. CDR3 length: 14 residues. V lost 4 bases and J lost 4; bases outside the gene matches: 6. CDR3 amino acids: CASSRTGSSYEQYF. The CDR3 nucleotides read TGCGCCAGCAGCCGGACAGGGAGCTCTTACGAGCAGTACTTC.

This chain links TRBV6-2 or TRBV6-3 with TRBJ2-1, with 11 bases aligning to TRBD2. V trimming: 2 bases; J trimming: 6 bases; junction bases outside the gene matches: 0. Germline loops: CDR1 MNHEY, CDR2 SVGEGT. This CDR3 has 14 amino acids. The CDR3 DNA sequence: TGTGCCAGCAGTTACGGGACTAGCGGCAATGAGCAGTTCTTC. It encodes CASSYGTSGNEQFF.

This chain links TRBV7-9 with TRBJ2-7; maybe TRBD1 (6 bases). V was shortened by 5 bases and J by 0 bases, with 17 bases between the two germline ends. CDR1 is SEHNR, CDR2 FQNEAQ, per germline (reference sequence). The CDR3 runs to 16 residues. Here the CDR3 DNA reads TGTGCCAGCAGCCATATACAGGGTATAAGCTCCTACGAGCAGTACTTC. Protein sequence: CASSHIQGISSYEQYF.

The chain joins TRBV19 to TRBJ1-2, with D perhaps TRBD1 (6 bases). The CDR3 is 13 residues long. The germline V and J ends were trimmed by 8 bases and 7 bases, with 17 bases remaining between them. Per the germline V gene, CDR1 is LNHDA and CDR2 is SQIVND (reference sequence). DNA of the CDR3: TGTGCCAGTCTTAGGGGGTATTCCTCTGGCTACACCTTC. This encodes CASLRGYSSGYTF. Supplemented by reference TRBV19 and TRBJ1-2, the full variable domain reads DGGITQSPKYLFRKEGQNVTLSCEQNLNHDAMYWYRQDPGQGLRLIYYSQIVNDFQKGDIAEGYSVSREKKESFPLTVTSAQKNPTAFYLCASLRGYSSGYTFGSGTRLTVV.

This chain uses TRBV28 with TRBJ2-5; 13 positions match TRBD2. The V gene's germline CDR1 is MDHEN and CDR2 SYDVKM. With V trimmed by 6 bases and J by 1 base, 14 bases remained unmatched. CDR3 length: 19 residues. The CDR3 spells CASSFRLTSGGGLQETQYF. DNA of the CDR3: TGTGCCAGCAGCTTTCGGCTTACTAGCGGGGGGGGACTCCAAGAGACCCAGTACTTC.

The rearrangement joins TRBV13 to TRBJ2-2, with TRBD2 as a possible D gene (6 bases). The CDR3 consists of 15 residues. V lost 2 bases and J 3 bases, leaving 10 bases between the germline ends. In germline, CDR1 is PRHDT, CDR2 FYEKMQ (reference sequence). CDR3 residues: CASSLPREYTGELFF. The CDR3 coding sequence is TGTGCCAGCAGCTTACCCCGGGAGTACACCGGGGAGCTGTTTTTT.

The gene calls are TRBV7-9 and TRBJ2-3; 9 bases agree with TRBD2. J was trimmed by 2 bases and V by 3 bases; bases with no gene match: 6. This CDR3 comprises 16 residues. Germline-derived CDR1 and CDR2 are SEHNR and FQNEAQ (reference sequence). The CDR3 spells CASSFETSGATDTQYF. In nucleotides, the CDR3 is TGTGCCAGCAGCTTCGAGACTAGCGGAGCCACAGATACGCAGTATTTT.

The chain joins TRBV7-3 to TRBJ2-7; 9 bases agree with TRBD1. Germline values: CDR1 SGHTA, CDR2 FQGTGA. The CDR3 sequence is 13 residues long. The V segment lost 4 bases and the J segment 5 bases; nucleotides outside the gene matches: 3. The CDR3 spells CASSWDRANEQYF. The CDR3 nucleotides are TGTGCCAGCAGCTGGGACAGGGCGAACGAGCAGTACTTC.

This chain connects TRBV7-6 to TRBJ2-3, with D possibly being TRBD2 (6 bases). The V gene lost 4 bases and the J gene lost 2 bases, with 22 bases spanning the gap. The germline CDR1 and CDR2 sequences are SGHVS and FNYEAQ. CDR3 length equals 18 residues. The CDR3 coding sequence is TGTGCCAGCAGCTACCACCCTTTGCGGGACTCGTCCACAGATACGCAGTATTTT. Translating it yields CASSYHPLRDSSTDTQYF.

This clone occurred once. The chain employs TRBV7-2 and TRBJ2-3, with D possibly matching TRBD2 (6 bases). V lost 4 bases, J lost 0 bases, and 11 bases lay in between. Germline V gene data show CDR1 as SGHTA and CDR2 as FQGNSA. The CDR3 is made up of 15 amino acids. The CDR3 reads CASSSISGSTDTQYF. The CDR3 nucleotides are TGTGCCAGCAGCTCTATTAGCGGAAGCACAGATACGCAGTATTTT.

V usage is TRBV29-1 and J usage is TRBJ1-4; perhaps TRBD1 as D (5 bases). Trimming took 2 bases from V and 14 from J, leaving 12 bases between them. CDR1 and CDR2 (germline): SQVTM, ANQGSEA. The CDR3 totals 11 residues. The CDR3 loop reads CSVEQGGLLFF. The DNA for the CDR3 is TGCAGCGTTGAACAGGGAGGATTGCTGTTTTTT.

The chain joins TRBV5-1 to TRBJ1-4; perhaps TRBD1 as D (6 bases). Trimming took off 1 base at V and 6 bases at J, with 16 bases between the two ends. The CDR3 has 16 amino acids. Germline V gene sequence: CDR1 SGHRS, CDR2 YFSETQ. The DNA for the CDR3 is TGCGCCAGCAGCTTGCCCACTCACAACAGGGATGAAAAACTGTTTTTT. Residues: CASSLPTHNRDEKLFF. The whole variable domain, remainder taken from reference TRBV5-1 and TRBJ1-4, is KAGVTQTPRYLIKTRGQQVTLSCSPISGHRSVSWYQQTPGQGLQFLFEYFSETQRNKGNFPGRFSGRQFSNSRSEMNVSTLELGDSALYLCASSLPTHNRDEKLFFGSGTQLSVL.

This chain connects TRBV3-1 (or the pseudogene TRBV3-2) to TRBJ1-2; TRBD1 matches 7 bases. CDR1 is LGHDT, CDR2 YNNKEL, per germline (reference sequence). The CDR3 has 15 amino acids. Trimming took 5 bases from V and 1 from J; bases not matched to a gene: 7. The CDR3 nucleotides are TGTGCCAGCAGCTCCTGGGGGACAGATAACTATGGCTACACCTTC. Translation: CASSSWGTDNYGYTF.